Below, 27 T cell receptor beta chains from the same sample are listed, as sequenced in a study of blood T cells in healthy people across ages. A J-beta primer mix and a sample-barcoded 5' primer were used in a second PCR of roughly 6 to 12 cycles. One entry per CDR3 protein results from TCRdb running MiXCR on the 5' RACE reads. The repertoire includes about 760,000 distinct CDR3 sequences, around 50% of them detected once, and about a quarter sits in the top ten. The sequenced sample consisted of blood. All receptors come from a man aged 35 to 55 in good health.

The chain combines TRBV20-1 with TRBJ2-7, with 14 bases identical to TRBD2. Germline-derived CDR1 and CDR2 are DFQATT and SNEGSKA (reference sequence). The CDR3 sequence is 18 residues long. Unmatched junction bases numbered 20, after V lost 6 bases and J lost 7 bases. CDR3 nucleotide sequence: TGCAGTGCGCCCCCCGCTGGGACTAGCGGGGGCTCCTACAATGAGCAGTACTTC. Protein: CSAPPAGTSGGSYNEQYF.

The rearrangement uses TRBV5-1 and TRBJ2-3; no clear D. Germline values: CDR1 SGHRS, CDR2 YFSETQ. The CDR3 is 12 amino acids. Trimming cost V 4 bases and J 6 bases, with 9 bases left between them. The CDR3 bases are TGCGCCAGCAGCCGCGAATTCGATACGCAGTATTTT. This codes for CASSREFDTQYF.

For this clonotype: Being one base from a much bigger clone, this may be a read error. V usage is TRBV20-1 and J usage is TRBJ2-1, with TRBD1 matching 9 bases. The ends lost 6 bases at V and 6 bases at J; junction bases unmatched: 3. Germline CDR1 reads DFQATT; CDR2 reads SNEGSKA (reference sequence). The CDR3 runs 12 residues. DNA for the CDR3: TGCAGTGCGGGACAGGGACGCAATGAGCAGTTCTTC. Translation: CSAGQGRNEQFF.

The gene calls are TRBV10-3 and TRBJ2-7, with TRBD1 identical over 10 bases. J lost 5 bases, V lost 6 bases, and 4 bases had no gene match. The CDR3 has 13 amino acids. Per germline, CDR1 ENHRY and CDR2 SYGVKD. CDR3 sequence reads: CAISRDRGDEQYF. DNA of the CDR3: TGTGCCATCAGCCGGGACAGGGGCGACGAGCAGTACTTC.

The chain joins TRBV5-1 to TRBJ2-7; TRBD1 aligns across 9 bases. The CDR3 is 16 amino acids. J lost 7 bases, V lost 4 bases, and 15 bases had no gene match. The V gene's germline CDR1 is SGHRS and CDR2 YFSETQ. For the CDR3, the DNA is TGCGCCAGCAGCCGAACAGGGGGCAACTCCTACAATGAGCAGTACTTC. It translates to CASSRTGGNSYNEQYF.

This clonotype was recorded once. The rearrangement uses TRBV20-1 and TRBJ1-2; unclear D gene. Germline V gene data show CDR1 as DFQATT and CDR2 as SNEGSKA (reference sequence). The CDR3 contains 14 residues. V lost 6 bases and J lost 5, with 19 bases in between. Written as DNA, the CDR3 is TGCAGTGCCCATCGGACTGCTCCAAAATATGGCTACACCTTC. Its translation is CSAHRTAPKYGYTF.

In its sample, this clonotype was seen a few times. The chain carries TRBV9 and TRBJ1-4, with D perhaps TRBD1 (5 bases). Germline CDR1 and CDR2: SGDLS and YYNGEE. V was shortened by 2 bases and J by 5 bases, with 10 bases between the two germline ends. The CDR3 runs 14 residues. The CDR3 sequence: CASSVGAGNEKLFF. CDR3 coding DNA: TGTGCCAGCAGCGTTGGGGCAGGGAATGAAAAACTGTTTTTT. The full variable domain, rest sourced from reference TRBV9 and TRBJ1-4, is DSGVTQTPKHLITATGQRVTLRCSPRSGDLSVYWYQQSLDQGLQFLIQYYNGEERAKGNILERFSAQQFPDLHSELNLSSLELGDSALYFCASSVGAGNEKLFFGSGTQLSVL.

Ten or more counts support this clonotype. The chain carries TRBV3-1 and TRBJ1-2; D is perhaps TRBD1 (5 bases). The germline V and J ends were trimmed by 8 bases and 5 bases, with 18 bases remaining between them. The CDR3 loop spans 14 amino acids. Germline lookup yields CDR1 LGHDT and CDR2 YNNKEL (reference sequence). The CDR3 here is CASGSPGGGYGYTF. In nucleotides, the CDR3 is TGTGCCAGCGGCTCACCTGGGGGTGGATATGGCTACACCTTC.

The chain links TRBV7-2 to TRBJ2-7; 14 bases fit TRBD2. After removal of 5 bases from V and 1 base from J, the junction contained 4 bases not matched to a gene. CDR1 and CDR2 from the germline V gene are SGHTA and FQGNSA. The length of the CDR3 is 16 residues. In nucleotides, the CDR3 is TGTGCCAGCAGCGGACGACTAGCGGGAGGGTCCTACGAGCAGTACTTC. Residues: CASSGRLAGGSYEQYF. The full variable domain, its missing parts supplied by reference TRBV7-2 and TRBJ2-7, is GAGVSQSPSNKVTEKGKDVELRCDPISGHTALYWYRQSLGQGLEFLIYFQGNSAPDKSGLPSDRFSAERTGGSVSTLTIQRTQQEDSAVYLCASSGRLAGGSYEQYFGPGTRLTVT.

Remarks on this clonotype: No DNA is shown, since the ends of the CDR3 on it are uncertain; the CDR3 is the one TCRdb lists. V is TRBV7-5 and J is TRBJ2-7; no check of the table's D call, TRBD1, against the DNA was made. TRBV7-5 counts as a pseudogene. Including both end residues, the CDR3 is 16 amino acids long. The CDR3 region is CISVPEAPGRFYEQYF.

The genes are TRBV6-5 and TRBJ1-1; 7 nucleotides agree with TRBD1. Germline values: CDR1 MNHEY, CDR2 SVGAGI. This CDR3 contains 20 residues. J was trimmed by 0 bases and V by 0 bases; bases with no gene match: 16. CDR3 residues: CASSYSIEQGTDALNTEAFF. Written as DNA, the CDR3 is TGTGCCAGCAGTTACTCGATAGAACAGGGGACCGACGCACTGAACACTGAAGCTTTCTTT.

This CDR3 is CASSKQSSNSPLHF. The CDR3 DNA sequence: TGTGCCAGCAGCAAACAGAGCTCTAATTCACCCCTCCACTTT. The chain combines TRBV6-6 with TRBJ1-6, with D unclear. The CDR3 runs to 14 residues. In germline, CDR1 is MNHNY, CDR2 SVGAGI (reference sequence). V shed 6 bases and J shed 6 bases, with 12 bases lying between them.

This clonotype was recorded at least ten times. The CDR3 region is CSAEGGGLAYNEQFF. In DNA form, the CDR3 reads TGCAGCGCAGAAGGTGGGGGACTAGCGTACAATGAGCAGTTCTTC. This chain joins TRBV29-1 and TRBJ2-1; TRBD2 matches 10 bases. In germline, CDR1 is SQVTM, CDR2 ANQGSEA. V gave up 7 bases and J gave up 4 bases; unmatched junction bases: 10. The CDR3 length is 15 residues.

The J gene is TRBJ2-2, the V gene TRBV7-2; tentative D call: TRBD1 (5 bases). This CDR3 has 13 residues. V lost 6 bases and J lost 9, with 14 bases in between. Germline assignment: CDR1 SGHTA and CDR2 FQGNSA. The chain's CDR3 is CASSPIQGRELFF. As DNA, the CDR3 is TGTGCCAGCAGTCCGATTCAGGGTCGGGAGCTGTTTTTT. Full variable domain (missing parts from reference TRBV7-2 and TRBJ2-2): GAGVSQSPSNKVTEKGKDVELRCDPISGHTALYWYRQSLGQGLEFLIYFQGNSAPDKSGLPSDRFSAERTGGSVSTLTIQRTQQEDSAVYLCASSPIQGRELFFGEGSRLTVL.

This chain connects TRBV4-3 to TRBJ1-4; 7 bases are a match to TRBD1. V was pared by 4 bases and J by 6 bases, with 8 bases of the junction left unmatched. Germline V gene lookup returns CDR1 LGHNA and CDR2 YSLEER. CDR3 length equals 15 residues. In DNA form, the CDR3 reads TGCGCCAGCAGCCCAACAGCGGGGACAGATGAAAAACTGTTTTTT. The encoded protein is CASSPTAGTDEKLFF.

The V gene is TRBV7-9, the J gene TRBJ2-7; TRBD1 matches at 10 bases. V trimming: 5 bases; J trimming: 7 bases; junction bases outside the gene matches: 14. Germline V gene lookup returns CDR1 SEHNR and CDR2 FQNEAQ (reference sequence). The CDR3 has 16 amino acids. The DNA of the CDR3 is TGTGCCAGCAGCACCGGACGGGACAGGGGTAACAATGAGCAGTACTTC. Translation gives CASSTGRDRGNNEQYF.

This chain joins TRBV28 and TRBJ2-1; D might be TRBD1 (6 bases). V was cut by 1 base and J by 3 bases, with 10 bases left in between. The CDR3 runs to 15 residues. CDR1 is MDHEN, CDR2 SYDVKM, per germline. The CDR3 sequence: CASSLYAGVYNEQFF. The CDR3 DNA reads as TGTGCCAGCAGTTTATATGCAGGGGTCTACAATGAGCAGTTCTTC.

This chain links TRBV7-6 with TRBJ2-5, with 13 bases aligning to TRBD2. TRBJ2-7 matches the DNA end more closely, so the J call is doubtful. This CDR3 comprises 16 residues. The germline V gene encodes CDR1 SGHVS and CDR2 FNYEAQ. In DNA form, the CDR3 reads TGTGCCAGCAGCAAGCGGACTAGCGGGAGTTGGGGCGAGCAGTACTTC. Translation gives CASSKRTSGSWGEQYF.

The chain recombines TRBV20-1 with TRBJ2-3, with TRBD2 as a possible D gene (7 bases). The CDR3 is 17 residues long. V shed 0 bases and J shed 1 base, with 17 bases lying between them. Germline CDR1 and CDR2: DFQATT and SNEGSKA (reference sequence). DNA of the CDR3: TGCAGTGCTAGAGATCGGGCGAGGGGGGGGGGCACAGATACGCAGTATTTT. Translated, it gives CSARDRARGGGTDTQYF.

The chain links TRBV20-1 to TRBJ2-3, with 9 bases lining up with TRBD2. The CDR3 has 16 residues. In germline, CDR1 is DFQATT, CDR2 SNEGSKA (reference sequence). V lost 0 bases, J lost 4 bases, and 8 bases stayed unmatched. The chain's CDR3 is CSAREPISGSPDTQYF. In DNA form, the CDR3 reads TGCAGTGCTAGAGAGCCTATTAGCGGGAGTCCAGATACGCAGTATTTT.

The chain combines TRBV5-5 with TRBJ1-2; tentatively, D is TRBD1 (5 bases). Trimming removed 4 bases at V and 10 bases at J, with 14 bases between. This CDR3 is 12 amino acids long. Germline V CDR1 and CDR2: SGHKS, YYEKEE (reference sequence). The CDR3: CASSRPGTDYTF. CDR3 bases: TGTGCCAGCAGCCGACCCGGGACCGACTACACCTTC.

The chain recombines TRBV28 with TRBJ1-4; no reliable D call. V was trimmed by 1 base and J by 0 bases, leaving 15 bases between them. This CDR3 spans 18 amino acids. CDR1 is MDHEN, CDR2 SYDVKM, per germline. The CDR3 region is CASSLLGSFGATNEKLFF. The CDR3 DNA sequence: TGTGCCAGCAGTTTATTGGGCAGTTTTGGGGCAACTAATGAAAAACTGTTTTTT.

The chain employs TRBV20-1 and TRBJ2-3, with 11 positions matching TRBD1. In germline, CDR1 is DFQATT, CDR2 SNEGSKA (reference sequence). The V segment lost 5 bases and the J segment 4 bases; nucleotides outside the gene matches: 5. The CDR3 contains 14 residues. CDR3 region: CSARDRGLADTQYF. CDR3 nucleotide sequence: TGCAGTGCTCGGGACAGGGGGTTGGCAGATACGCAGTATTTT.

CDR3 nucleotide sequence: TGTGCCAGCACTTCCTCAGGGGTCCGGACCGACGACAATGAGCAGTTCTTC. Residues: CASTSSGVRTDDNEQFF. J is TRBJ2-1 and V is TRBV28; D might be TRBD1 (6 bases). Trimming shortened V by 7 bases and J by 5 bases, and 24 bases separated the two germline ends. Per the germline V gene, CDR1 is MDHEN and CDR2 is SYDVKM. The CDR3 is 17 amino acids.

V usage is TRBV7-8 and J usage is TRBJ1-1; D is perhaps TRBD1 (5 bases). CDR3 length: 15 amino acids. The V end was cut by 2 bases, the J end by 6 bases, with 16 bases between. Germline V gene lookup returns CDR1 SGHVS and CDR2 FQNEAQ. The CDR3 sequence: CASSLQSGAIAEAFF. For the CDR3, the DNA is TGTGCCAGCAGCTTACAAAGCGGGGCGATTGCTGAAGCTTTCTTT.

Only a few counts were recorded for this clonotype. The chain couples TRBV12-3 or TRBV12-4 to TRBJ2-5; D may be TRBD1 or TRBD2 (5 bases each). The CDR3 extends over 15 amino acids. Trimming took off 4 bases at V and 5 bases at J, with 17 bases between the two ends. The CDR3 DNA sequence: TGTGCCAGCAGTTCATCATCGGGGCCAACGGAGACCCAGTACTTC. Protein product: CASSSSSGPTETQYF.

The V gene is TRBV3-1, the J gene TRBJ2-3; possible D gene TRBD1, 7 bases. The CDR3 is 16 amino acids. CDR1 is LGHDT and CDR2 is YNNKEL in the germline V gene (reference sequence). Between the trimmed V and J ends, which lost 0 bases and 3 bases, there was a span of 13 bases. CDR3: CASSQDQGGPTDTQYF. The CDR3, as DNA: TGTGCCAGCAGCCAAGATCAGGGGGGCCCAACAGATACGCAGTATTTT.